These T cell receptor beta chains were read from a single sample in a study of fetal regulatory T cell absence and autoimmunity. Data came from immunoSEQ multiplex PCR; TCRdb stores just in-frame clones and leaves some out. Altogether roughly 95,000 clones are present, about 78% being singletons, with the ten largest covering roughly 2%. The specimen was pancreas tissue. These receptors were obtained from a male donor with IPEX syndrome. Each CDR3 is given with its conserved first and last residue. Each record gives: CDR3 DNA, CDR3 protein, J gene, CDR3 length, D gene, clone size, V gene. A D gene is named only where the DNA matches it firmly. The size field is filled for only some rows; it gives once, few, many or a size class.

CDR3 DNA: TGTGCCAGCAGCTTAGGCGGACTAGCGGCACGGTTCTTC
CDR3 protein: CASSLGGLAARFF
J gene: TRBJ2-1
CDR3 length: 13
D gene: TRBD2
clone size: .
V gene: TRBV7-2

CDR3 DNA: TGCGCCAGTCGAGGGCACCCCTCTGGAAACACCATATATTTT
CDR3 protein: CASRGHPSGNTIYF
J gene: TRBJ1-3
CDR3 length: 14
D gene: .
clone size: once
V gene: TRBV23-1

CDR3 DNA: TGTGCCAGCAGCCCTAGCGGGAGAAAAACCGGGGAGCTGTTTTTT
CDR3 protein: CASSPSGRKTGELFF
J gene: TRBJ2-2
CDR3 length: 15
D gene: TRBD2
clone size: .
V gene: TRBV4-2

CDR3 DNA: TGTGCCAGCAGCGGGGGACTCGGTGAAAAACTGTTTTTT
CDR3 protein: CASSGGLGEKLFF
J gene: TRBJ1-4
CDR3 length: 13
D gene: .
clone size: .
V gene: TRBV9

CDR3 DNA: TGTGCCAGCAGTTATGGACAGGGGAATGGCTACACCTTC
CDR3 protein: CASSYGQGNGYTF
J gene: TRBJ1-2
CDR3 length: 13
D gene: TRBD1
clone size: .
V gene: TRBV6-6

CDR3 DNA: TGCGCCAGCAGCTTGGCCCAGGGGGCGAGCACTGAAGCTTTCTTT
CDR3 protein: CASSLAQGASTEAFF
J gene: TRBJ1-1
CDR3 length: 15
D gene: TRBD1
clone size: few
V gene: TRBV5-1

CDR3 DNA: TGCGCCAGCAGCTCACAGAGGGTGGGGACAGGTATCTCCTACGAGCAGTACTTC
CDR3 protein: CASSSQRVGTGISYEQYF
J gene: TRBJ2-7
CDR3 length: 18
D gene: TRBD1
clone size: .
V gene: TRBV5-1

CDR3 DNA: TGTGCCAGCGGGGGGCAACAGCCCCAGCATTTT
CDR3 protein: CASGGQQPQHF
J gene: TRBJ1-5
CDR3 length: 11
D gene: .
clone size: .
V gene: TRBV19

CDR3 DNA: TGTGCCAGCAGCTTGGCCCTAGCGGGAGCGGATACGCAGTATTTT
CDR3 protein: CASSLALAGADTQYF
J gene: TRBJ2-3
CDR3 length: 15
D gene: TRBD2
clone size: .
V gene: TRBV5-6

CDR3 DNA: TGCGCCAGCAGCCCCTACAGGGCCGCCAGCTCCTACGAGCAGTACTTC
CDR3 protein: CASSPYRAASSYEQYF
J gene: TRBJ2-7
CDR3 length: 16
D gene: .
clone size: .
V gene: TRBV5-1

CDR3 DNA: TGTGCCAGCAGCCAAACAGTAGGAGCGGGAGTTGGCGATGAGCAGTTCTTC
CDR3 protein: CASSQTVGAGVGDEQFF
J gene: TRBJ2-1
CDR3 length: 17
D gene: TRBD2
clone size: .
V gene: TRBV14

CDR3 DNA: TGTGCCAGCAGTTACGCCGGGGACACCGGGGAGCTGTTTTTT
CDR3 protein: CASSYAGDTGELFF
J gene: TRBJ2-2
CDR3 length: 14
D gene: .
clone size: .
V gene: TRBV6-5

CDR3 DNA: TGTGCCAGCAGCTTCCTTATGGCAGGGGGCTACGAGCAGTACTTC
CDR3 protein: CASSFLMAGGYEQYF
J gene: TRBJ2-7
CDR3 length: 15
D gene: TRBD1
clone size: .
V gene: TRBV11-3

CDR3 DNA: TGTGCCAGCAGGTGGGGGGACAGGGCCCCAGATACGCAGTATTTT
CDR3 protein: CASRWGDRAPDTQYF
J gene: TRBJ2-3
CDR3 length: 15
D gene: TRBD1
clone size: once
V gene: TRBV6-1

CDR3 DNA: TGTGCCAGCAGCCCGATTGGAGCGGGGAGGATGTATGAGCAGTTCTTC
CDR3 protein: CASSPIGAGRMYEQFF
J gene: TRBJ2-1
CDR3 length: 16
D gene: TRBD2
clone size: .
V gene: TRBV5-4

CDR3 DNA: TGCAGTGCTAGGCGTTATACGCAGTATTTT
CDR3 protein: CSARRYTQYF
J gene: TRBJ2-3
CDR3 length: 10
D gene: .
clone size: .
V gene: TRBV20-1

CDR3 DNA: TGTGCCAGCAGTTTATCATACAGGGATGAGCAGTTCTTC
CDR3 protein: CASSLSYRDEQFF
J gene: TRBJ2-1
CDR3 length: 13
D gene: .
clone size: few
V gene: TRBV27

CDR3 DNA: TGTGCCAGCAGTGGTGGTTACAGTTCCTACGAGCAGTACTTC
CDR3 protein: CASSGGYSSYEQYF
J gene: TRBJ2-7
CDR3 length: 14
D gene: .
clone size: .
V gene: TRBV2

CDR3 DNA: TGTGCCAGCAGCGGGACTGTGAACTATGGCTACACCTTC
CDR3 protein: CASSGTVNYGYTF
J gene: TRBJ1-2
CDR3 length: 13
D gene: .
clone size: few
V gene: TRBV2

CDR3 DNA: TGTGCCAGCAGCTTTCATGATTCAGGGTGCGTGCAGCCCCAGCATTTT
CDR3 protein: CASSFHDSGCVQPQHF
J gene: TRBJ1-5
CDR3 length: 16
D gene: .
clone size: .
V gene: TRBV7-8

CDR3 DNA: TGTGCCAGCAGTTACTCGCGGGGGGGCTCCTACGAGCAGTACTTC
CDR3 protein: CASSYSRGGSYEQYF
J gene: TRBJ2-7
CDR3 length: 15
D gene: TRBD2
clone size: .
V gene: TRBV6-5

CDR3 DNA: TGTGCCAGCAGTGTTTGGGACCCAAGCTACGAGCAGTACTTC
CDR3 protein: CASSVWDPSYEQYF
J gene: TRBJ2-7
CDR3 length: 14
D gene: .
clone size: many
V gene: TRBV2

CDR3 DNA: TGCGCCAGCAGCTTGTCCGGGACAGTCATTTGGAATGAGCAGTTCTTC
CDR3 protein: CASSLSGTVIWNEQFF
J gene: TRBJ2-1
CDR3 length: 16
D gene: TRBD1
clone size: .
V gene: TRBV5-1

CDR3 DNA: TGCGCCAGCAGCCAAGGGCAGAACACTGAAGCTTTCTTT
CDR3 protein: CASSQGQNTEAFF
J gene: TRBJ1-1
CDR3 length: 13
D gene: .
clone size: .
V gene: TRBV4-1

CDR3 DNA: TGCGCCAGCAGCGCTCGGGACAGGGAGAATAACTATGGCTACACCTTC
CDR3 protein: CASSARDRENNYGYTF
J gene: TRBJ1-2
CDR3 length: 16
D gene: TRBD1
clone size: .
V gene: TRBV5-1

CDR3 DNA: TGTGCCAGCAGTTTAGGACTTCCCAATGAGCAGTTCTTC
CDR3 protein: CASSLGLPNEQFF
J gene: TRBJ2-1
CDR3 length: 13
D gene: .
clone size: .
V gene: TRBV28

CDR3 DNA: TGCAGCGTTGAAGGAACTGAAGCTTTCTTT
CDR3 protein: CSVEGTEAFF
J gene: TRBJ1-1
CDR3 length: 10
D gene: .
clone size: .
V gene: TRBV29-1

CDR3 DNA: TGTGCCAGCAGCTTATTCGGGACAGGGGGCGTTGGTGGCTACACCTTC
CDR3 protein: CASSLFGTGGVGGYTF
J gene: TRBJ1-2
CDR3 length: 16
D gene: TRBD1
clone size: .
V gene: TRBV5-4

CDR3 DNA: TGTGCCAGCAGAGGGCGGGGGCGCGGGTCCTACGAGCAGTACTTC
CDR3 protein: CASRGRGRGSYEQYF
J gene: TRBJ2-7
CDR3 length: 15
D gene: .
clone size: .
V gene: TRBV27

CDR3 DNA: TGCGCCAGCAGCCAAGATGAGGGAGCCGGGACAGGGACCCTACTGAACACCGGGGAGCTGTTTTTT
CDR3 protein: CASSQDEGAGTGTLLNTGELFF
J gene: TRBJ2-2
CDR3 length: 22
D gene: TRBD1
clone size: .
V gene: TRBV4-3

CDR3 DNA: TGCGCCAGCAGCTTGGTGACTACCGGGGAGCTGTTTTTT
CDR3 protein: CASSLVTTGELFF
J gene: TRBJ2-2
CDR3 length: 13
D gene: .
clone size: .
V gene: TRBV5-1

CDR3 DNA: TGTGCCAGCATTCTAATCGGGGGGAGTGAGTACAATGAGCAGTTCTTC
CDR3 protein: CASILIGGSEYNEQFF
J gene: TRBJ2-1
CDR3 length: 16
D gene: TRBD2
clone size: .
V gene: TRBV6-7